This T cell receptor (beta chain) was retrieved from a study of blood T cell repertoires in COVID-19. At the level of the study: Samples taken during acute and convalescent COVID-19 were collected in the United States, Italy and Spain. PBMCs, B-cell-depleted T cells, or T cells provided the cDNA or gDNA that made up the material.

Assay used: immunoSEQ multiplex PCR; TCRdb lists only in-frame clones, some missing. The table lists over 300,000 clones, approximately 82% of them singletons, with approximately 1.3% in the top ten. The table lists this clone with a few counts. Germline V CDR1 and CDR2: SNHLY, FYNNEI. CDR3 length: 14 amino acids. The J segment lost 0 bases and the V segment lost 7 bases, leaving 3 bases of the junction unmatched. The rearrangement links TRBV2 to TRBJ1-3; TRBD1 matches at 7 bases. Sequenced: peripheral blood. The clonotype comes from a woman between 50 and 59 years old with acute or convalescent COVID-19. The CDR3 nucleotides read TGTGCCAGCACCTGGGACAGCTCTGGAAACACCATATATTTT. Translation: CASTWDSSGNTIYF. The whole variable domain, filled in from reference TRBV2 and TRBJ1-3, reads EPEVTQTPSHQVTQMGQEVILRCVPISNHLYFYWYRQILGQKVEFLVSFYNNEISEKSEIFDDQFSVERPDGSNFTLKIRSTKLEDSAMYFCASTWDSSGNTIYFGEGSWLTVV.